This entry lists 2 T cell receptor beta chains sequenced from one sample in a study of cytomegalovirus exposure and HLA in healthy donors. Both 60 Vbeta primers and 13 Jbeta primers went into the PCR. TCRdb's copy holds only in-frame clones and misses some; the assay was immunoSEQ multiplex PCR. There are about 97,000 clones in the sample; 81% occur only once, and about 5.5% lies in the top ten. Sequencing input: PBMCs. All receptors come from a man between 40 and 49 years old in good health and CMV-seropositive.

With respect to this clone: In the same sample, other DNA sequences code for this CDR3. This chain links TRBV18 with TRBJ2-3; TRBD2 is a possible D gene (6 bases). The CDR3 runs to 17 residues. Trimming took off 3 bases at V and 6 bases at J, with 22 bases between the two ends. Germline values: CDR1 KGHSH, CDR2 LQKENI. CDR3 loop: CASSPPATSRAGDTQYF. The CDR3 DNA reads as TGTGCCAGCTCACCCCCCGCCACTAGCAGGGCGGGGGATACGCAGTATTTT.

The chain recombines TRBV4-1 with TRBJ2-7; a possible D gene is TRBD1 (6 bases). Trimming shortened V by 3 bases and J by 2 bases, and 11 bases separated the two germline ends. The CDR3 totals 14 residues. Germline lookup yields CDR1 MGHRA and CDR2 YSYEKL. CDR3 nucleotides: TGCGCCAGCAGCCAGCAGACAGGACCCTACGAGCAGTACTTC. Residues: CASSQQTGPYEQYF.